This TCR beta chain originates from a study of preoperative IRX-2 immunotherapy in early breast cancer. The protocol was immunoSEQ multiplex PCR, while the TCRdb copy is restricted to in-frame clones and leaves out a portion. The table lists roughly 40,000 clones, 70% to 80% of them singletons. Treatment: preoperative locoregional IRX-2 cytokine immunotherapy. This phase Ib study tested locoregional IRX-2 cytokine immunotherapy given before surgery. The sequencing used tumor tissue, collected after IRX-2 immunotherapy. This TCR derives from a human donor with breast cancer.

The CDR3 sequence is CASSPPRGDTQYF. Written as DNA, the CDR3 is TGTGCCAGCAGCCCTCCCCGGGGAGATACGCAGTATTTT. V is TRBV16 and J is TRBJ2-3; tentatively, D is TRBD2 (5 bases). The CDR3 spans 13 residues. Germline loops: CDR1 KGHSY, CDR2 FQNENV. V dropped 4 bases and J dropped 5 bases, with 10 bases sitting between them.